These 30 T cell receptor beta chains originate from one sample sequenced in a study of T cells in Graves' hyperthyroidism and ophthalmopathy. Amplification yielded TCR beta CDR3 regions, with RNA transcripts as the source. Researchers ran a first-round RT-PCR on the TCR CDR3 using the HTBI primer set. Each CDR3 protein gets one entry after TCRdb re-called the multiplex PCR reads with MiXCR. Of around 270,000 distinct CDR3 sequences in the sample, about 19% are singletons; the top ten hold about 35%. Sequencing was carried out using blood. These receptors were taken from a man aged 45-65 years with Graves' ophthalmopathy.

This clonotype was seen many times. The CDR3 DNA reads TGTGCCAGCAGCCAAGGCTCCCCGGGTCAAAATCAGCCCCAGCATTTT. This codes for CASSQGSPGQNQPQHF. The chain has TRBV3-1 and TRBJ1-5; D is unclear. The V and J ends lost 1 base and 4 bases respectively, with 14 bases between them. This CDR3 is built from 16 residues. Germline lookup yields CDR1 LGHDT and CDR2 YNNKEL (reference sequence).

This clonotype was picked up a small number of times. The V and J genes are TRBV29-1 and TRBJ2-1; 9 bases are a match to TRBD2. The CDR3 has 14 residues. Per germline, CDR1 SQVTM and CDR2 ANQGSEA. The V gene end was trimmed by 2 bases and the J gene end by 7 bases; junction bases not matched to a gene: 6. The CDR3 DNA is TGCAGCGTTGAATACCTAGCGGGACTGAATGAGCAGTTCTTC. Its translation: CSVEYLAGLNEQFF.

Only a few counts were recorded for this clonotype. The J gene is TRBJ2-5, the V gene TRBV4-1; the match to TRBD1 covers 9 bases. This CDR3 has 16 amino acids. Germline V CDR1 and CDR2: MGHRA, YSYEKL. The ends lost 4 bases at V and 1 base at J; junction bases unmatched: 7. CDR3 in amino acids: CASSRPGTGSQETQYF. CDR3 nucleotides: TGCGCCAGCAGCCGCCCTGGGACAGGGAGCCAAGAGACCCAGTACTTC.

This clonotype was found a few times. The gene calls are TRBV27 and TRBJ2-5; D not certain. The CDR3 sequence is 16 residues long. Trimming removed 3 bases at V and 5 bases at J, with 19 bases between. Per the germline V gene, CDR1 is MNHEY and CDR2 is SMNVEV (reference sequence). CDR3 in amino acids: CASSFLAGPYRETQYF. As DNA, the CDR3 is TGTGCCAGCAGTTTTTTAGCAGGCCCGTATCGGGAGACCCAGTACTTC.

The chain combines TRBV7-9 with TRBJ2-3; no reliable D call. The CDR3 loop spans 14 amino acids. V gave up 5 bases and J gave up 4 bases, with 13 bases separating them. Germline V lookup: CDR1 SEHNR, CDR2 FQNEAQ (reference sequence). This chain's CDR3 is CASSPLERADTQYF. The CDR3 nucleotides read TGTGCCAGCAGCCCCCTAGAGCGAGCAGATACGCAGTATTTT.

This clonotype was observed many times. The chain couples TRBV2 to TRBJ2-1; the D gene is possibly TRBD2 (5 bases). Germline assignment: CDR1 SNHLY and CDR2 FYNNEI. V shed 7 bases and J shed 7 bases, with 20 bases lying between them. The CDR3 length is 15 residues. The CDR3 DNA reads TGTGCCAGCATTGGGAGCCTTTATTCTTTGAATGAGCAGTTCTTC. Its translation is CASIGSLYSLNEQFF.

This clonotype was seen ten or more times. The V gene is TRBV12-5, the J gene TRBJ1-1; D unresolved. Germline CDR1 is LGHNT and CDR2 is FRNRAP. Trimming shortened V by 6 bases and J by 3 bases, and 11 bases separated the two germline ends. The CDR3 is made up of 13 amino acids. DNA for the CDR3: TGTGCTAGTGGCCGAGACGTCGACACTGAAGCTTTCTTT. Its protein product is CASGRDVDTEAFF.

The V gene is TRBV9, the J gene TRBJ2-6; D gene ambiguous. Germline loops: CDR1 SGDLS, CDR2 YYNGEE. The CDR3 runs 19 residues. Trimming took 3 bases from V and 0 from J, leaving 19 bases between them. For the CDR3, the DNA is TGTGCCAGCAGCGATCCGGGTGCCGTAATTCGCTCTGGGGCCAACGTCCTGACTTTC. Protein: CASSDPGAVIRSGANVLTF.

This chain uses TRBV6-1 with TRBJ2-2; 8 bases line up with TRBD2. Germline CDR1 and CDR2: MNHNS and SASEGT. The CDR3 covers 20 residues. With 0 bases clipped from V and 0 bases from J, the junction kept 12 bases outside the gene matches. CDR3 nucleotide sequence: TGTGCCAGCAGTGAAGCGCCGTTAAATTTGGGACTAGCGAACACCGGGGAGCTGTTTTTT. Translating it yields CASSEAPLNLGLANTGELFF.

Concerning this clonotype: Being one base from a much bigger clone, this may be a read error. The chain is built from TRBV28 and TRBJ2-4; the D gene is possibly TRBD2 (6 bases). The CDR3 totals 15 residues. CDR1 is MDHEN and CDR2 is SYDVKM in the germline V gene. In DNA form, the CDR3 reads TGTGCCAGCTCACGTACGGGGGATGCCAAAAGCATTCAGTACTTC. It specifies CASSRTGDAKSIQYF.

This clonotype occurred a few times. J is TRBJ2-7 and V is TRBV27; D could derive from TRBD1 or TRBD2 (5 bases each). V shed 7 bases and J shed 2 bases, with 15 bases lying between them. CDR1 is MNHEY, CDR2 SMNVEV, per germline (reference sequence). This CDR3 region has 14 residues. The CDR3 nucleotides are TGTGCCAGCACTTTGCGAGGGGATACCTACGAGCAGTACTTC. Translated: CASTLRGDTYEQYF.

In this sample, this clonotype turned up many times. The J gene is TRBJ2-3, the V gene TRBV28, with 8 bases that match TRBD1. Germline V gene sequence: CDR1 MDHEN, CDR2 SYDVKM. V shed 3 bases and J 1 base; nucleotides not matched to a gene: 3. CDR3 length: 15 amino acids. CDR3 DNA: TGTGCCAGCAGTTTCTCGGACAGGGGCACAGATACGCAGTATTTT. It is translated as CASSFSDRGTDTQYF.

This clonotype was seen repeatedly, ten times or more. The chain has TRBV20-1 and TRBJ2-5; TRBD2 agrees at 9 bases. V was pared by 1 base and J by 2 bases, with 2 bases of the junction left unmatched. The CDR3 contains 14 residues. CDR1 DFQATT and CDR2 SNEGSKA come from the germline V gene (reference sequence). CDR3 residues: CSARGTSAQETQYF. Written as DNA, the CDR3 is TGCAGTGCTAGAGGGACTAGCGCTCAAGAGACCCAGTACTTC.

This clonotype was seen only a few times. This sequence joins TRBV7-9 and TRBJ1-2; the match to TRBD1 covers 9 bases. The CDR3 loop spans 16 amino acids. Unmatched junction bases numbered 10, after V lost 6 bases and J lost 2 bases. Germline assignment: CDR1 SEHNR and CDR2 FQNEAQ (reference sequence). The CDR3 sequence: CASSHTTGTGNYGYTF. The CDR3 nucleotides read TGTGCCAGCAGTCACACAACCGGGACAGGGAACTATGGCTACACCTTC.

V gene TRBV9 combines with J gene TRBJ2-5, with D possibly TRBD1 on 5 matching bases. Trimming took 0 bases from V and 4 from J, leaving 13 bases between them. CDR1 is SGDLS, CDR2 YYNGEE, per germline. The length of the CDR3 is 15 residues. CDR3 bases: TGTGCCAGCAGCGTAGCAGGGTCCCTGGGAGAGACCCAGTACTTC. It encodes CASSVAGSLGETQYF. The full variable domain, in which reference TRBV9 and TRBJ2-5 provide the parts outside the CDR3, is DSGVTQTPKHLITATGQRVTLRCSPRSGDLSVYWYQQSLDQGLQFLIQYYNGEERAKGNILERFSAQQFPDLHSELNLSSLELGDSALYFCASSVAGSLGETQYFGPGTRLLVL.

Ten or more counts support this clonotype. The CDR3 nucleotides are TGCAGTGAGACGGGACAAAGAGAGACCCAGTACTTC. Translating gives CSETGQRETQYF. This rearrangement joins TRBV20-1 to TRBJ2-5; TRBD1 is a possible D gene (6 bases). The CDR3 totals 12 residues. Germline V CDR1 and CDR2: DFQATT, SNEGSKA (reference sequence). Trimming removed 7 bases from V and 4 bases from J, with 13 bases in between.

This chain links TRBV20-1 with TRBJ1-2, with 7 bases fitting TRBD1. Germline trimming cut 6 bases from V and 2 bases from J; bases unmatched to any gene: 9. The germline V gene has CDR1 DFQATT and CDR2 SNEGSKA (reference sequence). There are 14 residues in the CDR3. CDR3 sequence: CSAPLTGRNYGYTF. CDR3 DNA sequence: TGCAGTGCCCCACTGACAGGGAGGAACTATGGCTACACCTTC.

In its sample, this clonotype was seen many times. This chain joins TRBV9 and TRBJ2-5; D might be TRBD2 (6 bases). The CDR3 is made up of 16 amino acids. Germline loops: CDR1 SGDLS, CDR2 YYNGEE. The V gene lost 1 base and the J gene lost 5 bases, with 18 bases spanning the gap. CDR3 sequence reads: CASSVRGSGQRETQYF. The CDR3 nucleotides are TGTGCCAGCAGCGTACGGGGAAGCGGGCAAAGGGAGACCCAGTACTTC.

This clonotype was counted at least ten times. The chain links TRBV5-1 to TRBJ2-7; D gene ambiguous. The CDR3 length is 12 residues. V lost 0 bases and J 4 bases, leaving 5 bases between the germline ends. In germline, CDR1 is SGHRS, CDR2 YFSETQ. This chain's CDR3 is CASSLGAYEQYF. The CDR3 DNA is TGCGCCAGCAGCTTGGGAGCTTACGAGCAGTACTTC.

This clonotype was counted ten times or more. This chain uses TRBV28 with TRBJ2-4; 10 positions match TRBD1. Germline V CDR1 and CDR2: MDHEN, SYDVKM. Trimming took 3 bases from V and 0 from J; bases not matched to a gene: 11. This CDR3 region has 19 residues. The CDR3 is CASSFRGQGLSRAKNIQYF. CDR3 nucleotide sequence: TGTGCCAGCAGTTTTAGGGGACAGGGGCTCAGTCGAGCCAAAAACATTCAGTACTTC. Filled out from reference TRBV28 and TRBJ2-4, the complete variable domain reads DVKVTQSSRYLVKRTGEKVFLECVQDMDHENMFWYRQDPGLGLRLIYFSYDVKMKEKGDIPEGYSVSREKKERFSLILESASTNQTSMYLCASSFRGQGLSRAKNIQYFGAGTRLSVL.

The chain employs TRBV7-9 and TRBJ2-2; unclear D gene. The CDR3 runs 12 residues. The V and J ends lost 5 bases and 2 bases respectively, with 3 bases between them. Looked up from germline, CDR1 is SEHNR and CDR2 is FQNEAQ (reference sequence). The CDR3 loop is CASSTNTGELFF. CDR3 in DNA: TGTGCCAGCAGCACAAACACCGGGGAGCTGTTTTTT.

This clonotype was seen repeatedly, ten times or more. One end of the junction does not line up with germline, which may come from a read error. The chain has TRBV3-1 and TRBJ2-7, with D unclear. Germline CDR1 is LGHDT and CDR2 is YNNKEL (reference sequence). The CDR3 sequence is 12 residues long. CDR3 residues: CANSQVRDEQYF. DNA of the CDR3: TGTGCCAACAGCCAAGTTAGGGACGAGCAGTACTTC.

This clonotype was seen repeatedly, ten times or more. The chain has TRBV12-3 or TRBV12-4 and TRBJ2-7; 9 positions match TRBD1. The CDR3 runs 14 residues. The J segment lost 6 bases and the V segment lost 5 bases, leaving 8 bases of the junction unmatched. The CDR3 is CASSPWTGVSEQYF. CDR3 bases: TGTGCCAGCAGTCCCTGGACAGGGGTTAGCGAGCAGTACTTC.

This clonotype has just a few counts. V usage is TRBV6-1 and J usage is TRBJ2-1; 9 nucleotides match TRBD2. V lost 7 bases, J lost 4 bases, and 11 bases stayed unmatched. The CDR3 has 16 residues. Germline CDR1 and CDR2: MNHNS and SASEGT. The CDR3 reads CASITGLSGGYNEQFF. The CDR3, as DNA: TGTGCCAGCATCACTGGACTAAGCGGGGGGTACAATGAGCAGTTCTTC.

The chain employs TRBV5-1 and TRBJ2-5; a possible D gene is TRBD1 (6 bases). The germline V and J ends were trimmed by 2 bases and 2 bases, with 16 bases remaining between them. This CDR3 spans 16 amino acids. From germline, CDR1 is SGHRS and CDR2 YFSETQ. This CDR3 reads CASSLGQSNAQETQYF. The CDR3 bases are TGCGCCAGCAGCTTAGGACAGTCAAATGCTCAAGAGACCCAGTACTTC.

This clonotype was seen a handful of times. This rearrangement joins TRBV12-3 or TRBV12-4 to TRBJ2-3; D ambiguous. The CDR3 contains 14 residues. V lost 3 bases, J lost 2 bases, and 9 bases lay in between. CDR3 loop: CASSFRSATDTQYF. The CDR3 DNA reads TGTGCCAGCAGTTTCCGGAGCGCCACAGATACGCAGTATTTT.

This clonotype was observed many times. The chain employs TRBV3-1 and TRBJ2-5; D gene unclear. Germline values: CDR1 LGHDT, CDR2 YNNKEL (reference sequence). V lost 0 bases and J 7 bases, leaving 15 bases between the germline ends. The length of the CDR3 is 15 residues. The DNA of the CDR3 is TGTGCCAGCAGCCAAGATCTAAGCAATCTAGGGACCCAGTACTTC. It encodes CASSQDLSNLGTQYF.

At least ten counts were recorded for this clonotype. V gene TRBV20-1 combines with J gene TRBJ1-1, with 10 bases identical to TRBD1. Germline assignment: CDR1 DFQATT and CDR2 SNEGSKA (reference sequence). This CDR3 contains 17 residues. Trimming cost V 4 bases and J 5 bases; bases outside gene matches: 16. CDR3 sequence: CSATGVGGRTGGTEAFF. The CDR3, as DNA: TGCAGTGCTACGGGGGTTGGGGGTAGGACAGGGGGAACTGAAGCTTTCTTT.

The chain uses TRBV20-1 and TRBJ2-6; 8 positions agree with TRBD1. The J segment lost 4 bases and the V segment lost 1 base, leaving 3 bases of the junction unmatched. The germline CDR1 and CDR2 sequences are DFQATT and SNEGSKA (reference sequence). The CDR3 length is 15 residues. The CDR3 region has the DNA TGCAGTGCTAGAGGACAGGGGACCGGGGCCAACGTCCTGACTTTC. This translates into CSARGQGTGANVLTF.

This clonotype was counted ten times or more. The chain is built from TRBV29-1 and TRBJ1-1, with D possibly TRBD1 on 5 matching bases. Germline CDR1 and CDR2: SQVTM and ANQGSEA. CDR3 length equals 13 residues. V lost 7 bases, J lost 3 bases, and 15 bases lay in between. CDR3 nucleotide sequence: TGCAGCGCCGCCGGGGCCCAGGACACTGAAGCTTTCTTT. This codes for CSAAGAQDTEAFF.